This TCR beta chain stems from a study of PD-1 blockade in mismatch repair-deficient tumors (dated by TCRdb to 2015 to 2018). Looking at the study overall: Between late 2013 and late 2016, fewer than 90 consecutive patients with about 11 mismatch repair-deficient cancer types, all previously treated and progressing, were enrolled in the trial. Tumor-associated T cell clones in the peripheral blood of patients responding to PD-1 blockade were tracked using deep sequencing of TCR CDR3 regions. What the study reported, not specific to this receptor: After pembrolizumab, tumor-resident clones, which were often undetectable in blood before treatment, expanded rapidly and then contracted, generally ahead of radiologic responses.

Library preparation was by the immunoSEQ multiplex PCR assay. TCRdb holds this immuneACCESS table with in-frame rearrangements only. Some clones are missing; in checked studies, unresolved V genes explain under half, and the rest has no known cause. Across this sample there are about 110,000 clones, with around 80% seen only once. Roughly 4.5% of the sample is in the top ten clones. For every enrolled patient, mismatch repair deficiency was confirmed by either polymerase chain reaction or immunohistochemistry. TCR sequencing was carried out for three patients who responded to pembrolizumab therapy. The phase II trial prospectively evaluated PD-1 blockade with pembrolizumab in advanced mismatch repair-deficient cancers, independent of tissue of origin. Peripheral blood T cell samples were gathered serially, both before PD-1 blockade started and at multiple time points afterward. Blood sampling times were expressed in weeks after the first pembrolizumab dose.

Its CDR3 holds 16 amino acids, cysteine through phenylalanine. Of the read, only the CDR3 DNA is kept; its 48 bases are in frame from base 1. On this clone itself: Which antigen it targets is not known. Base qualities are not provided; no much larger clone lies one nucleotide away.

This chain joins TRBV1 to TRBJ1-4. TRBV1 represents a pseudogene. The specimen comprised peripheral blood, sampled roughly 13 months after starting pembrolizumab. The sequence was collected from an adult with mismatch repair-deficient cancer. The sequence in DNA is TGCACCAGCAGCCAAGGGGCAGTGCGGATGAATGAAAAACTGTTTTTT. Its protein reads: CTSSQGAVRMNEKLFF.